Given below is one TCR beta chain in context. CDR1 and CDR2 from the germline V gene are MNHNS and SASEGT. The trim removed 4 bases at V and 3 bases at J, leaving 7 bases unmatched. The CDR3 is 16 residues long. Authors' processing steps: Estimates of nucleated cell counts were drawn from the amplification of reference gene primers. Sequenced by immunoSEQ multiplex PCR; TCRdb stores in-frame clones only, minus some. The V and J calls and clone size are taken from that table; D and trimming were inferred from the DNA. This sample yields around 35,000 clones, of which nearly 90% are seen a single time; approximately 12% belongs to the top ten. These data originate in a study of blood T cell repertoires in COVID-19. Across the whole study: Collection of acute and convalescent COVID-19 samples took place in the United States, Italy and Spain. T cells, B-cell-depleted T cells, or PBMCs supplied cDNA or gDNA.

The source is a man aged 60 to 69 with active COVID-19. The chain combines TRBV6-1 with TRBJ1-5, with 9 positions matching TRBD1. Material: peripheral blood. CDR3 sequence (DNA): TGTGCCAGCAGTGTACTCGGGACAGGGACCAATCAGCCCCAGCATTTT. Its protein product is CASSVLGTGTNQPQHF.